These 29 T cell receptor beta chains were all obtained from the same sample, sequenced in a study of T-cell memory formation after mild COVID-19. From the 5' RACE reads, TCRdb called clonotypes with MiXCR, one entry per CDR3 protein. The sample gives about 290,000 distinct CDR3 sequences, about 15% of which show up once; 22% is in the top ten. Input material: PBMCs or a T cell subset sorted from them (not recorded which). These receptors were obtained from a man younger than 35 who had mild COVID-19 (a few samples of this study predate the infection). Cell type and time point are not known.

This clonotype was picked up a small number of times. In nucleotides, the CDR3 is TGTGCCAGCAGTTACAGGCTGGCTAATGAAAAACTGTTTTTT. This gives the protein CASSYRLANEKLFF. The rearrangement joins TRBV6-5 to TRBJ1-4; D remains ambiguous. The length of the CDR3 is 14 residues. The germline V and J ends were trimmed by 2 bases and 3 bases, with 7 bases remaining between them. CDR1 and CDR2 (germline): MNHEY, SVGAGI.

This clonotype appeared a few times. This chain joins TRBV5-1 and TRBJ2-3; D is possibly TRBD1 or TRBD2 (5 bases each). V dropped 3 bases and J dropped 3 bases, with 11 bases sitting between them. This CDR3 has 14 residues. In germline, CDR1 is SGHRS, CDR2 YFSETQ. The chain's CDR3 is CASSWGPGTDTQYF. CDR3 bases: TGCGCCAGCAGCTGGGGACCTGGTACAGATACGCAGTATTTT.

This clonotype was seen more than once but under ten times. The rearrangement uses TRBV7-9 and TRBJ2-3, with 7 bases aligning to TRBD1. The V and J ends lost 6 bases and 2 bases, in that order; junction bases with no gene match: 8. CDR3 length: 15 residues. Germline V lookup: CDR1 SEHNR, CDR2 FQNEAQ (reference sequence). The CDR3 DNA follows: TGTGCCAGCAGTCCTCCGGGACAGCTCACAGATACGCAGTATTTT. Protein sequence: CASSPPGQLTDTQYF. Combining the CDR3 with reference TRBV7-9 and TRBJ2-3 gives the whole variable domain DTGVSQNPRHKITKRGQNVTFRCDPISEHNRLYWYRQTLGQGPEFLTYFQNEAQLEKSRLLSDRFSAERPKGSFSTLEIQRTEQGDSAMYLCASSPPGQLTDTQYFGPGTRLTVL.

This clonotype was found many times. The chain recombines TRBV5-1 with TRBJ1-3; possibly TRBD1 for D (6 bases). V lost 4 bases, J lost 1 base, and 15 bases lay in between. Germline V lookup: CDR1 SGHRS, CDR2 YFSETQ. CDR3 length equals 16 residues. The CDR3 region is CASSPQGRGSGNTIYF. The CDR3 DNA reads TGCGCCAGCAGCCCACAGGGTAGGGGTTCTGGAAACACCATATATTTT.

A few counts support this clonotype. The chain has TRBV28 and TRBJ2-1; the match to TRBD2 covers 7 bases. The germline gives CDR1 MDHEN, CDR2 SYDVKM. The CDR3 has 16 residues. V lost 1 base to trimming and J lost 2 bases; unmatched junction nucleotides: 5. CDR3 sequence: CASSLYEGGTYNEQFF. CDR3 DNA sequence: TGTGCCAGCAGTTTATACGAGGGAGGGACCTACAATGAGCAGTTCTTC.

This clonotype came up many times. The rearrangement uses TRBV12-3 or TRBV12-4 and TRBJ2-7; 11 positions agree with TRBD2. The CDR3 sequence is 15 residues long. Trimming removed 6 bases from V and 0 bases from J; junction bases left unmatched: 4. The CDR3 loop is CASRLAGASSYEQYF. The CDR3 region has the DNA TGTGCCAGCAGACTAGCGGGGGCGAGCTCCTACGAGCAGTACTTC.

The V call is TRBV29-1, the J call TRBJ1-5; possible D gene TRBD1, 6 bases. This CDR3 spans 14 amino acids. Per germline, CDR1 SQVTM and CDR2 ANQGSEA. Between the trimmed V and J ends, which lost 6 bases and 7 bases, there was a span of 19 bases. The CDR3 sequence: CSVSGGGFDQPQHF. The CDR3 nucleotides read TGCAGCGTGAGCGGAGGGGGGTTCGACCAGCCCCAGCATTTT.

A few counts support this clonotype. The chain uses TRBV5-1 and TRBJ2-2; tentatively, D is TRBD1 or TRBD2 (6 bases each). The CDR3 is 17 amino acids. CDR1 is SGHRS, CDR2 YFSETQ, per germline. V was pared by 4 bases and J by 3 bases, with 19 bases between. CDR3 loop: CASSTKMWGADTGELFF. In nucleotides, the CDR3 is TGCGCCAGCAGCACGAAAATGTGGGGGGCTGACACCGGGGAGCTGTTTTTT.

V gene TRBV20-1 combines with J gene TRBJ1-1; D is possibly TRBD1 (5 bases). Deletions cut 7 bases from V and 2 bases from J, with 8 bases between. The CDR3 spans 11 residues. From germline, CDR1 is DFQATT and CDR2 SNEGSKA (reference sequence). CDR3 loop: CSGQYNTEAFF. The CDR3, as DNA: TGCAGTGGACAGTACAACACTGAAGCTTTCTTT.

V usage is TRBV7-9 and J usage is TRBJ1-2; the match to TRBD1 covers 7 bases. CDR3 size: 13 residues. J gave up 8 bases and V 6 bases, and 9 bases lay outside the gene matches. Germline V gene data show CDR1 as SEHNR and CDR2 as FQNEAQ (reference sequence). CDR3 protein: CASRPTGFEGYTF. CDR3 in DNA: TGTGCCAGCAGACCGACAGGGTTTGAAGGCTACACCTTC.

This clonotype was recorded a few times. The chain combines TRBV29-1 with TRBJ2-7; 11 bases match TRBD2. CDR3 length: 15 residues. Germline trimming cut 0 bases from V and 6 bases from J; bases unmatched to any gene: 7. CDR1 is SQVTM and CDR2 is ANQGSEA in the germline V gene. Written as DNA, the CDR3 is TGCAGCGTTGAAGATGGTGTAGCGGGGGGGTTCGAGCAGTACTTC. Translated, it gives CSVEDGVAGGFEQYF.

The genes are TRBV10-3 and TRBJ2-5, with D possibly matching TRBD1 (5 bases). Germline assignment: CDR1 ENHRY and CDR2 SYGVKD. The CDR3 loop spans 15 amino acids. V lost 0 bases to trimming and J lost 4 bases, with 12 bases between them. CDR3 residues: CAISESGQSGETQYF. In DNA form, the CDR3 reads TGTGCCATCAGTGAGTCGGGGCAATCAGGAGAGACCCAGTACTTC.

At least ten counts were recorded for this clonotype. This chain joins TRBV5-1 and TRBJ2-3; D is unclear. The CDR3 runs to 12 residues. Per germline, CDR1 SGHRS and CDR2 YFSETQ. V was shortened by 1 base and J by 5 bases, with 5 bases between the two germline ends. This chain's CDR3 is CASSLNGDTQYF. For the CDR3, the DNA is TGCGCCAGCAGCTTGAACGGAGATACGCAGTATTTT.

The rearrangement uses TRBV2 and TRBJ1-2; 8 bases map to TRBD1. J was trimmed by 8 bases and V by 8 bases; bases with no gene match: 13. Germline values: CDR1 SNHLY, CDR2 FYNNEI. CDR3 size: 14 residues. As DNA, the CDR3 is TGTGCCAGCCTGAGGGAGGACAGGGCTGAGGGCTACACCTTC. Amino acids: CASLREDRAEGYTF.

This chain connects TRBV7-9 to TRBJ2-5; 7 bases align to TRBD2. The CDR3 extends over 16 amino acids. The V and J ends lost 5 bases and 4 bases, in that order; junction bases with no gene match: 13. Germline lookup yields CDR1 SEHNR and CDR2 FQNEAQ (reference sequence). The CDR3 reads CASSPFSGLEGETQYF. The CDR3 bases are TGTGCCAGCAGCCCCTTTAGCGGGTTGGAGGGAGAGACCCAGTACTTC.

This chain links TRBV27 with TRBJ1-2, with D maybe TRBD1 (6 bases). There are 16 residues in the CDR3. V was shortened by 3 bases and J by 4 bases, with 18 bases between the two germline ends. Germline V gene lookup returns CDR1 MNHEY and CDR2 SMNVEV (reference sequence). DNA of the CDR3: TGTGCCAGCAGTTTTGGGGGACAATACTCCACCTATGGCTACACCTTC. It translates to CASSFGGQYSTYGYTF.

The chain recombines TRBV19 with TRBJ2-3, with D perhaps matching TRBD1 (6 bases). V lost 7 bases to trimming and J lost 6 bases, with 17 bases between them. The CDR3 spans 14 residues. Germline CDR1 reads LNHDA; CDR2 reads SQIVND (reference sequence). This CDR3 is CASTQATGSDTQYF. DNA for the CDR3: TGTGCCAGTACCCAAGCAACAGGGTCGGATACGCAGTATTTT.

The gene calls are TRBV5-6 and TRBJ2-7; weak D call: TRBD1 (6 bases). Per germline, CDR1 SGHDT and CDR2 YYEEEE. CDR3 length equals 15 residues. Trimming cost V 1 base and J 5 bases, with 16 bases left between them. CDR3 nucleotide sequence: TGTGCCAGCAGCTTGACACCCGCAGGGGTCCACGAGCAGTACTTC. Translation: CASSLTPAGVHEQYF.

The genes are TRBV4-1 and TRBJ2-5; no firm D call. The J call may be incorrect, as the DNA end agrees better with TRBJ2-7. The CDR3 contains 15 residues. CDR1 MGHRA and CDR2 YSYEKL come from the germline V gene. This CDR3 reads CASSQDSGSSYEQYF. The CDR3 DNA sequence: TGCGCCAGCAGCCAAGATTCCGGCAGCTCCTACGAGCAGTACTTC.

The gene calls are TRBV4-2 and TRBJ2-1; unclear D gene. Germline CDR1 reads LGHNA; CDR2 reads YNFKEQ. This CDR3 spans 11 amino acids. The V and J ends lost 6 bases and 3 bases respectively, with 3 bases between them. This CDR3 reads CASRDYNEQFF. CDR3 DNA sequence: TGTGCCAGCAGGGACTACAATGAGCAGTTCTTC.

This clonotype was observed a handful of times. The gene calls are TRBV5-1 and TRBJ2-1, with 7 bases fitting TRBD1. CDR3 length: 14 amino acids. Germline V CDR1 and CDR2: SGHRS, YFSETQ. The trim removed 0 bases at V and 8 bases at J, leaving 5 bases unmatched. The CDR3: CASSLVVGGDEQFF. The CDR3 DNA reads TGCGCCAGCAGCTTGGTAGTAGGGGGCGATGAGCAGTTCTTC.

This clonotype turned up a few times. J is TRBJ2-5 and V is TRBV11-2; D unresolved. The V gene lost 1 base and the J gene lost 5 bases, with 14 bases spanning the gap. Germline CDR1 and CDR2: SGHAT and FQNNGV. This CDR3 has 15 residues. The CDR3 region is CASSLGGFTRETQYF. In DNA form, the CDR3 reads TGTGCCAGCAGCTTAGGCGGATTTACCCGGGAGACCCAGTACTTC. The entire variable domain, with the rest obtained from reference TRBV11-2 and TRBJ2-5, is as follows: EAGVAQSPRYKIIEKRQSVAFWCNPISGHATLYWYQQILGQGPKLLIQFQNNGVVDDSQLPKDRFSAERLKGVDSTLKIQPAKLEDSAVYLCASSLGGFTRETQYFGPGTRLLVL.

This clonotype was observed a handful of times. This CDR3 is CASSRTGLKETQYF. The CDR3 DNA reads TGTGCCAGCAGCCGGACAGGGTTAAAAGAGACCCAGTACTTC. The rearrangement uses TRBV7-8 and TRBJ2-5; the match to TRBD1 covers 8 bases. V shed 5 bases and J 3 bases; nucleotides not matched to a gene: 5. Per germline, CDR1 SGHVS and CDR2 FQNEAQ. This CDR3 contains 14 residues.

This clonotype has more than one count but fewer than ten. V is TRBV5-1 and J is TRBJ2-7; the D gene is possibly TRBD1 (6 bases). Germline loops: CDR1 SGHRS, CDR2 YFSETQ. The CDR3 has 15 residues. V was shortened by 8 bases and J by 2 bases, with 20 bases between the two germline ends. The CDR3 here is CARLSPRAGAYEQYV. DNA of the CDR3: TGCGCCAGACTTTCACCGCGGGCAGGGGCCTACGAGCAGTACGTC.

J is TRBJ2-1 and V is TRBV20-1; TRBD2 agrees at 7 bases. V lost 6 bases to trimming and J lost 2 bases; unmatched junction nucleotides: 10. CDR3 length: 15 residues. Germline V gene sequence: CDR1 DFQATT, CDR2 SNEGSKA (reference sequence). The CDR3 DNA follows: TGCAGTGCCGGACCCCGGGCGGGGGCCTACAATGAGCAGTTCTTC. Translating it yields CSAGPRAGAYNEQFF.

This sequence joins TRBV4-3 and TRBJ2-3, with 7 bases that match TRBD2. CDR3 size: 17 residues. Germline V lookup: CDR1 LGHNA, CDR2 YSLEER. V lost 3 bases to trimming and J lost 0 bases; unmatched junction nucleotides: 9. The CDR3 spells CASSQETAGDSTDTQYF. CDR3 in DNA: TGCGCCAGCAGCCAGGAAACGGCGGGGGATAGCACAGATACGCAGTATTTT.

The CDR3 protein is CSARSQISSYEQYV. The DNA of the CDR3 is TGCAGTGCCAGGAGTCAGATAAGCTCCTACGAGCAGTACGTC. The rearrangement uses TRBV20-1 and TRBJ2-7; D gene uncertain. From germline, CDR1 is DFQATT and CDR2 SNEGSKA (reference sequence). The ends were cut back, 6 bases at V and 0 bases at J, with 15 bases in the middle. CDR3 length: 14 amino acids.

This clonotype was seen repeatedly, ten times or more. This CDR3 reads CASSYFFGAGDTQYF. For the CDR3, the DNA is TGTGCCAGCAGTTACTTCTTCGGCGCGGGAGATACGCAGTATTTT. The chain employs TRBV6-5 and TRBJ2-3; D may be TRBD2 (5 bases). V was pared by 1 base and J by 5 bases, with 13 bases between. This CDR3 region has 15 residues. In germline, CDR1 is MNHEY, CDR2 SVGAGI.

CDR3 sequence reads: CASSQTGTSQGTQYF. The DNA of the CDR3 is TGTGCCAGCAGCCAAACCGGGACCTCCCAGGGTACGCAGTATTTT. V and J are TRBV3-1 and TRBJ2-3; D may correspond to TRBD1 or TRBD2 (5 bases each). The CDR3 consists of 15 residues. Trimming pared 2 bases from V and 8 bases from J, leaving 17 bases between. Germline CDR1 is LGHDT and CDR2 is YNNKEL (reference sequence).